A single sample gave rise to the 8 T cell receptor beta chains below, sequenced in a study of shared clonotypes between healthy human individuals. Libraries were prepared by immunoSEQ multiplex PCR; TCRdb keeps only in-frame clonotypes and omits some of them. The table has roughly 2.4 million clones, approximately 95% seen once. Sequenced material: naive CD4+ T cells sorted from blood. Specified subset: CD45RA+ positively selected. These receptors all stem from a man between 18 and 35 years old in good health.

The V gene is TRBV7-8, the J gene TRBJ2-3; D unresolved. Germline V gene sequence: CDR1 SGHVS, CDR2 FQNEAQ. Trimming pared 1 base from V and 5 bases from J, leaving 4 bases between. This CDR3 spans 12 amino acids. This CDR3 reads CASSLGVDTQYF. DNA for the CDR3: TGTGCCAGCAGCTTAGGTGTAGATACGCAGTATTTT.

The chain joins TRBV7-2 to TRBJ2-4; 7 nucleotides line up with TRBD1. Germline trimming cut 2 bases from V and 6 bases from J; bases unmatched to any gene: 1. From germline, CDR1 is SGHTA and CDR2 FQGNSA. This CDR3 region has 13 residues. The CDR3 sequence is CASSLRQGNIQYF. The CDR3 bases are TGTGCCAGCAGCTTACGACAGGGAAACATTCAGTACTTC.

V and J are TRBV27 and TRBJ1-6; unclear D gene. The length of the CDR3 is 14 residues. Trimming left V 5 bases short and J 6 bases short, with 11 bases between. Germline lookup yields CDR1 MNHEY and CDR2 SMNVEV (reference sequence). The CDR3 DNA sequence: TGTGCCAGCAGTAGGGAAACCAGTAATTCACCCCTCCACTTT. As protein: CASSRETSNSPLHF.

CDR3 nucleotides: TGTGCCAGCAGCCGGACAGGGGAGGGAGCTAACTATGGCTACACCTTC. It yields the protein CASSRTGEGANYGYTF. The V call is TRBV7-9, the J call TRBJ1-2; 9 bases are a match to TRBD1. Germline values: CDR1 SEHNR, CDR2 FQNEAQ (reference sequence). The CDR3 is 16 residues long. V lost 5 bases to trimming and J lost 0 bases; unmatched junction nucleotides: 7.

V is TRBV6-1 and J is TRBJ2-4; no firm D call. Germline CDR1 MNHNS, CDR2 SASEGT. The V end lost 1 base, the J end lost 12 bases, and 16 bases lay between the germline ends. CDR3 length: 14 amino acids. The CDR3 DNA is TGTGCCAGCAGTGAAGGGGGTAAATCTCCAACTCAGTACTTC. Its protein product is CASSEGGKSPTQYF.

The V and J genes are TRBV6-5 and TRBJ2-7, with D perhaps assigned TRBD1 or TRBD2 (7 bases each). The V end lost 7 bases, the J end lost 4 bases, and 17 bases lay between the germline ends. The CDR3 runs 14 residues. CDR1 MNHEY and CDR2 SVGAGI come from the germline V gene. Written as DNA, the CDR3 is TGTGCCAGCACCAGGGGGGGACACGATTACGAGCAGTACTTC. Translating gives CASTRGGHDYEQYF.

The sample holds one count of this clone. This chain joins TRBV7-2 and TRBJ2-6; D call uncertain. Germline CDR1 and CDR2: SGHTA and FQGNSA. This CDR3 spans 14 amino acids. Trimming cost V 6 bases and J 2 bases, with 8 bases left between them. DNA for the CDR3: TGTGCCAGCAGAAAAGACACTGGGGCCAACGTCCTGACTTTC. As protein: CASRKDTGANVLTF.

The rearrangement links TRBV6-5 to TRBJ1-2; D is uncertain. Trimming left V 5 bases short and J 3 bases short, with 10 bases between. The germline gives CDR1 MNHEY, CDR2 SVGAGI. This CDR3 has 13 residues. The CDR3 loop is CASSATDHYGYTF. The CDR3 DNA follows: TGTGCCAGCAGTGCTACAGATCACTATGGCTACACCTTC.